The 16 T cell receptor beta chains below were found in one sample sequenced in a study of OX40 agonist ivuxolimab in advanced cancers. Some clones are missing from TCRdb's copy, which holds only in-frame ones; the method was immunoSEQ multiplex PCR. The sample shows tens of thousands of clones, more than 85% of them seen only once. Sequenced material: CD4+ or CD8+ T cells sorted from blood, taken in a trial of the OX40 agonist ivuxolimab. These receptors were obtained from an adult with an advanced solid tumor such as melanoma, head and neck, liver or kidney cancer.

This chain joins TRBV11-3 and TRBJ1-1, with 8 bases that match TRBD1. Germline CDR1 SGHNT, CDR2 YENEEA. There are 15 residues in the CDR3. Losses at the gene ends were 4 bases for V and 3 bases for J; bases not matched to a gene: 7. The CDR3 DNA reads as TGTGCCAGCAGCTCGAGAACAGGGGGGGACACTGAAGCTTTCTTT. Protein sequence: CASSSRTGGDTEAFF.

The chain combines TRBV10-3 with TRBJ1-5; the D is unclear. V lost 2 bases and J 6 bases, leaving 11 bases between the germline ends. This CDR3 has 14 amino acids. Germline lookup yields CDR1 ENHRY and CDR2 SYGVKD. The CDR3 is CAISERGEVQPQHF. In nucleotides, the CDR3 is TGTGCCATCAGTGAGCGGGGAGAGGTTCAGCCCCAGCATTTT.

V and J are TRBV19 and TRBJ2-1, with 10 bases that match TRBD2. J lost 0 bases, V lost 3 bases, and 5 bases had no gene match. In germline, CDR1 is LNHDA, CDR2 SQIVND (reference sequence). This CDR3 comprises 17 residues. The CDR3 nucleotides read TGTGCCAGTAGTATGACTAGCGGGCGGAGCTCCTACAATGAGCAGTTCTTC. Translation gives CASSMTSGRSSYNEQFF.

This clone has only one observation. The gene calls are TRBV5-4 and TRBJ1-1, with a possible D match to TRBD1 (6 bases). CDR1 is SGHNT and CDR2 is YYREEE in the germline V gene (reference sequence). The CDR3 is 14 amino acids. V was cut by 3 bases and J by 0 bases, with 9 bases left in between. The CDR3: CASSSDSLNTEAFF. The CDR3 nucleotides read TGTGCCAGCAGCTCGGACAGCTTGAACACTGAAGCTTTCTTT.

DNA of the CDR3: TGTGCCAGTAGTATTTGGGGGTTGGCCACTGAAGCTTTCTTT. Its translation: CASSIWGLATEAFF. V and J are TRBV19 and TRBJ1-1; possible D gene TRBD1, 5 bases. This CDR3 has 14 amino acids. Trimming removed 3 bases from V and 4 bases from J, with 12 bases in between. Germline V gene lookup returns CDR1 LNHDA and CDR2 SQIVND (reference sequence).

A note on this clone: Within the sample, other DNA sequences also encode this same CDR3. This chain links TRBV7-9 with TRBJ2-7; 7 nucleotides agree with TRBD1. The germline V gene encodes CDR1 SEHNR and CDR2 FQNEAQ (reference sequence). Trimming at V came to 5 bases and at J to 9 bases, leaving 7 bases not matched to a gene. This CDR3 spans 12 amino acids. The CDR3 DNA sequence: TGTGCCAGCAGCCCTACAGGGGTCGTGCAGTACTTC. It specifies CASSPTGVVQYF. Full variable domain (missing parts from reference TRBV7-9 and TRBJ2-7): DTGVSQNPRHKITKRGQNVTFRCDPISEHNRLYWYRQTLGQGPEFLTYFQNEAQLEKSRLLSDRFSAERPKGSFSTLEIQRTEQGDSAMYLCASSPTGVVQYFGPGTRLTVT.

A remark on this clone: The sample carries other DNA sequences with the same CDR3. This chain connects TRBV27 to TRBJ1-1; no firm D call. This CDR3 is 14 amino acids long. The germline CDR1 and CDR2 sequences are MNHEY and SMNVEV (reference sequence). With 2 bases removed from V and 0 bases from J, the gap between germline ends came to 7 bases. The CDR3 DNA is TGTGCCAGCAGTTTAGGAGGCGTGAACACTGAAGCTTTCTTT. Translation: CASSLGGVNTEAFF.

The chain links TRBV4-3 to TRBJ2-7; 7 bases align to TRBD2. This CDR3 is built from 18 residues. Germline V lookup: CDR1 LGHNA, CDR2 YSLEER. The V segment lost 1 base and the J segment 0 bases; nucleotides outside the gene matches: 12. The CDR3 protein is CASSQAPPRAGSSYEQYF. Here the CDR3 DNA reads TGCGCCAGCAGCCAAGCACCACCCAGAGCGGGGAGCTCCTACGAGCAGTACTTC.

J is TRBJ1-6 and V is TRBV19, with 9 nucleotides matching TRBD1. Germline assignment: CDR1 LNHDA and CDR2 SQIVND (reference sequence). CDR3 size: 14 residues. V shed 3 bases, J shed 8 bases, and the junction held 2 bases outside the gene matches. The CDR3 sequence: CASSMGQGYSPLHF. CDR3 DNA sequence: TGTGCCAGTAGTATGGGACAGGGCTATTCACCCCTCCACTTT. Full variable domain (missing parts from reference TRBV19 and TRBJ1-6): DGGITQSPKYLFRKEGQNVTLSCEQNLNHDAMYWYRQDPGQGLRLIYYSQIVNDFQKGDIAEGYSVSREKKESFPLTVTSAQKNPTAFYLCASSMGQGYSPLHFGNGTRLTVT.

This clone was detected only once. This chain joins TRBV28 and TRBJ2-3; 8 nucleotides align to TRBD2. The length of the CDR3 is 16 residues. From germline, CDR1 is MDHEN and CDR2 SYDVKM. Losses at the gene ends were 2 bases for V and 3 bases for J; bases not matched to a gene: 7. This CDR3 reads CASSLVAGRETDTQYF. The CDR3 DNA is TGTGCCAGCAGTTTAGTAGCGGGGAGAGAGACAGATACGCAGTATTTT.

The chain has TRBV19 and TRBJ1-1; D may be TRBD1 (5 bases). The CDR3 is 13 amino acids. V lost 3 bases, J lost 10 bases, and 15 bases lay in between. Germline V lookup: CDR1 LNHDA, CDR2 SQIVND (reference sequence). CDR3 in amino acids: CASSMGDPFGAFF. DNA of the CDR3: TGTGCCAGTAGTATGGGGGACCCCTTCGGAGCTTTCTTT.

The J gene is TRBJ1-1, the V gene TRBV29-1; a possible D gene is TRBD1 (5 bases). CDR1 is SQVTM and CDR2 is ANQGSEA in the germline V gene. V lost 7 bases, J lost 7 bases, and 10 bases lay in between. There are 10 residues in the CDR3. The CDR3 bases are TGCAGCGCCCTGGGGGGTGAAGCTTTCTTT. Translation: CSALGGEAFF.

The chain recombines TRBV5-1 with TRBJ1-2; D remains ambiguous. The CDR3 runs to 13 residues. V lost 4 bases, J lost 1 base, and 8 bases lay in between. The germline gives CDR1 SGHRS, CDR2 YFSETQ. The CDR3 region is CASSLQFNYGYTF. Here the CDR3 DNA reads TGCGCCAGCAGCCTACAGTTTAACTATGGCTACACCTTC.

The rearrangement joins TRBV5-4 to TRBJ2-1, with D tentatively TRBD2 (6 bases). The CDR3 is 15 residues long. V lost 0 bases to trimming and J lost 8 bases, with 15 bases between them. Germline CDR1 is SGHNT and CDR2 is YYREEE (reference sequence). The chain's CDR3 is CASSLASGTLHEQFF. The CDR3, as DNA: TGTGCCAGCAGCTTGGCGTCAGGGACTTTACATGAGCAGTTCTTC.

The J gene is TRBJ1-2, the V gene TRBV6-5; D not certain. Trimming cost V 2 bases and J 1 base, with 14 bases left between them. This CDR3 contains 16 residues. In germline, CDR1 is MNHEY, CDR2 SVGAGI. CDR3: CASSYRAFDVNYGYTF. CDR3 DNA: TGTGCCAGCAGTTACCGGGCATTCGACGTTAACTATGGCTACACCTTC.

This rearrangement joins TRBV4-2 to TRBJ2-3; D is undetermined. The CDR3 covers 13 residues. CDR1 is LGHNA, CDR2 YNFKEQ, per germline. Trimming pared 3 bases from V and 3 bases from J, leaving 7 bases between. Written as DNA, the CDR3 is TGTGCCAGCAGCCAGGGGTTGACAGATACGCAGTATTTT. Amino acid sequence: CASSQGLTDTQYF.